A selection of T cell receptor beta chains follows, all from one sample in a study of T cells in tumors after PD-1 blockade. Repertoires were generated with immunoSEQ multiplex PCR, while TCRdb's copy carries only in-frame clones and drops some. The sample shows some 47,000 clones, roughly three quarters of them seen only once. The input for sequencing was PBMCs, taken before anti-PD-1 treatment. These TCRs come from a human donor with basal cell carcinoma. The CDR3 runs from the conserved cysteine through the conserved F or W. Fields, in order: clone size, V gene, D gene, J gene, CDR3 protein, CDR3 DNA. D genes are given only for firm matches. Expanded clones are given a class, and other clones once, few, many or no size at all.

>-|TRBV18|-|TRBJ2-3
CASSPTGPHTDTQYF
TGTGCCAGCTCACCCACGGGACCTCACACAGATACGCAGTATTTT
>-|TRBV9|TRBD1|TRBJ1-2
CASSPRGQGAGYTF
TGTGCCAGCAGCCCCAGGGGACAGGGGGCTGGCTACACCTTC
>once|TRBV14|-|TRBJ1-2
CASSRRGGNGYTF
TGTGCCAGCAGCCGGCGTGGGGGCAATGGCTACACCTTC
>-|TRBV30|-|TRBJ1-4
CAWRGGQGPNEKLFF
TGTGCCTGGCGGGGGGGGCAGGGGCCAAATGAAAAACTGTTTTTT
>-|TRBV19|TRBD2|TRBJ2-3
CASSRAGHTDTQYF
TGTGCCAGTAGTAGAGCGGGGCACACAGATACGCAGTATTTT
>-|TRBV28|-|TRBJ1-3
CASISSGNTIYF
TGTGCCAGCATCTCCTCTGGAAACACCATATATTTT
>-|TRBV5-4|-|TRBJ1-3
CASSSKQRSGNTIYF
TGTGCCAGCAGCTCTAAACAGCGCTCTGGAAACACCATATATTTT
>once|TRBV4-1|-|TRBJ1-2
CASSQEFSENYGYTF
TGCGCCAGCAGCCAAGAATTCTCGGAGAACTATGGCTACACCTTC
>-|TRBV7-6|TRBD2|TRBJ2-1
CASSLGLAGGRGFYNEQFF
TGTGCCAGCAGCCTGGGACTAGCGGGAGGGAGGGGATTCTACAATGAGCAGTTCTTC
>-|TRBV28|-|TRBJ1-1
CASSLRLGQAFF
TGTGCCAGCAGTTTACGTTTGGGCCAAGCTTTCTTT
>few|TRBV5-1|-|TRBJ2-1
CASSLAPSRNEQFF
TGCGCCAGCAGCTTGGCACCTAGCCGCAATGAGCAGTTCTTC
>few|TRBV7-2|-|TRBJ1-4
CASSLDFTGGANEKLFF
TGTGCCAGCAGCTTAGACTTTACGGGCGGAGCTAATGAAAAACTGTTTTTT
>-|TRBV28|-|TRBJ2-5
CASISTETQYF
TGTGCCAGTATATCGACTGAGACCCAGTACTTC
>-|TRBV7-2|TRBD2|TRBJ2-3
CASSLDGLASDTQYF
TGTGCCAGCAGCTTAGACGGACTAGCTTCGGATACGCAGTATTTT
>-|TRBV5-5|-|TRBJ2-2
CASSIRSRDTGELFF
TGTGCCAGCAGCATTAGATCGAGGGACACCGGGGAGCTGTTTTTT
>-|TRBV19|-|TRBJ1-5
CASSIDPRSGSGNQPQHF
TGTGCCAGTAGTATAGACCCTCGTTCAGGTAGCGGCAATCAGCCCCAGCATTTT
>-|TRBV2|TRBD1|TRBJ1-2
CASKDRGRNYGYTF
TGTGCCAGCAAGGACAGGGGACGCAACTATGGCTACACCTTC
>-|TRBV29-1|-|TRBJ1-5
CSVGNGNQPQHF
TGCAGCGTCGGCAATGGGAATCAGCCCCAGCATTTT
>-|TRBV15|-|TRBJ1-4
CATSRKNEKLFF
TGTGCCACCAGCAGGAAAAATGAAAAACTGTTTTTT
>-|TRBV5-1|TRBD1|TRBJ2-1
CASSKRTGGTYNEQFF
TGCGCCAGCAGCAAAAGGACAGGGGGGACCTACAATGAGCAGTTCTTC
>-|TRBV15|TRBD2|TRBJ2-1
CATRGLAGGPDEQFF
TGTGCCACCAGGGGACTAGCGGGGGGGCCGGATGAGCAGTTCTTC
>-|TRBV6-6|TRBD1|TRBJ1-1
CASSQDRGLTEAFF
TGTGCCAGCAGTCAGGACAGGGGGCTCACTGAAGCTTTCTTT
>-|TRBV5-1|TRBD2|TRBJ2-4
CASSLVGTSGNIQYF
TGCGCCAGCAGCTTGGTAGGGACTAGCGGAAACATTCAGTACTTC
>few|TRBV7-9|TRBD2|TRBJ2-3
CASSLPSGGPRDTQYF
TGTGCCAGCAGCTTACCTAGCGGGGGGCCACGGGATACGCAGTATTTT
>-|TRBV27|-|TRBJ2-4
CASSSSTGSVNIQYF
-
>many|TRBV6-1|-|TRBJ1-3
CASSEPTGPISGNTIYF
TGTGCCAGCAGTGAGCCTACTGGACCGATCTCTGGAAACACCATATATTTT
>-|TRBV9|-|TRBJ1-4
CASSGPDTNEKLFF
TGTGCCAGCAGCGGGCCGGATACTAATGAAAAACTGTTTTTT
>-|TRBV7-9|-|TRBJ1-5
CASSLAEGPGASNQPQHF
TGTGCCAGCAGCTTAGCGGAGGGGCCAGGGGCTAGCAATCAGCCCCAGCATTTT
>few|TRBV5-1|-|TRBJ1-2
CASSVVDGNYGYTF
TGCGCCAGCAGCGTCGTGGACGGCAACTATGGCTACACCTTC
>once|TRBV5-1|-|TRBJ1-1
CASSLWGEAFF
TGCGCCAGCAGCTTGTGGGGGGAAGCTTTCTTT
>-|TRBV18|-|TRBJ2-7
CASSPSAGFEQYF
TGTGCCAGCTCACCAAGTGCAGGCTTCGAGCAGTACTTC
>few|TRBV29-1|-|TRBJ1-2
CSVVTGASVGYTF
TGCAGCGTTGTGACCGGGGCCTCAGTGGGCTACACCTTC
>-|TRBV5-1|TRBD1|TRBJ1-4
CASSLARQGPRPNEKLFF
TGCGCCAGCAGCTTGGCCCGACAGGGGCCCAGACCTAATGAAAAACTGTTTTTT
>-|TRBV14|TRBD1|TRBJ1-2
CASSPTGGLLYGYTF
TGTGCCAGCAGCCCTACAGGGGGGCTACTCTATGGCTACACCTTC
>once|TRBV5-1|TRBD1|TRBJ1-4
CASRWTGGTNEKLFF
TGCGCCAGCAGGTGGACAGGGGGAACTAATGAAAAACTGTTTTTT
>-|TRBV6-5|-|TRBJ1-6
CASRANNSPLHF
TGTGCCAGCAGAGCCAACAATTCACCCCTCCACTTT
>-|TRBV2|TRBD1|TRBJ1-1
CASSGTGMNTEAFF
TGTGCCAGCAGTGGGACAGGGATGAACACTGAAGCTTTCTTT
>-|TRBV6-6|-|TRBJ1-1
CATIFKSLNTEAFF
TGTGCCACCATATTCAAGTCCCTGAACACTGAAGCTTTCTTT
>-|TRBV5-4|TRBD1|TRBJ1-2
CASSTRTGDGYTF
TGTGCCAGCAGCACCCGGACAGGCGACGGCTACACCTTC
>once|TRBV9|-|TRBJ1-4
CASGGPNEKLFF
TGTGCCAGCGGGGGGCCTAATGAAAAACTGTTTTTT
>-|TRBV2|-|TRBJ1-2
CASSGDSNYGYTF
TGTGCCAGCAGTGGAGACAGCAACTATGGCTACACCTTC
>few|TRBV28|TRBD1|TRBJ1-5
CASSTGGQPQHF
TGTGCCAGCAGTACAGGGGGACAGCCCCAGCATTTT
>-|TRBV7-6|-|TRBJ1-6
CASSLSGDNSPLHF
TGTGCCAGCAGCTTATCAGGGGATAATTCACCCCTCCACTTT
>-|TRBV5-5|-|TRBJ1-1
CASSLMGAEAFF
TGTGCCAGCAGCTTGATGGGGGCCGAAGCTTTCTTT
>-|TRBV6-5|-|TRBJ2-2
CASSYFGDGELFF
TGTGCCAGCAGTTACTTTGGAGACGGGGAGCTGTTTTTT
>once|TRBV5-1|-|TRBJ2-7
CASSLAGVRDEQYF
TGCGCCAGCAGCTTGGCCGGAGTGAGGGACGAGCAGTACTTC
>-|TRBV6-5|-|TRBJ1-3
CASTYRPSGNTIYF
TGTGCCAGCACCTACCGTCCCTCTGGAAACACCATATATTTT
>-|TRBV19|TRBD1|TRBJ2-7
CASSISGTGYEQYF
TGTGCCAGTAGTATCTCCGGGACAGGTTACGAGCAGTACTTC
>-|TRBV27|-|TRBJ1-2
CASSARGPYGYTF
TGTGCCAGCAGTGCCCGGGGCCCCTATGGCTACACCTTC
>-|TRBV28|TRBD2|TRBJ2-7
CASSFSGRGAYEQYF
TGTGCCAGCAGTTTTAGCGGGAGAGGGGCCTACGAGCAGTACTTC
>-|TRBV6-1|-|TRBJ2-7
CASSEYRTRGWEQYF
TGTGCCAGCAGTGAATACCGGACGAGGGGGTGGGAGCAGTACTTC
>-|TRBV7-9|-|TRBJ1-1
CASSLVAVMNTEAFF
TGTGCCAGCAGCTTAGTGGCAGTCATGAACACTGAAGCTTTCTTT
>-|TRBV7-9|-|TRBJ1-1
CASSFEGTEAFF
TGTGCCAGCAGCTTTGAGGGCACTGAAGCTTTCTTT
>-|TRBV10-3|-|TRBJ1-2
CAISESGGDNGYTF
TGTGCCATCAGTGAGTCTGGCGGAGACAATGGCTACACCTTC
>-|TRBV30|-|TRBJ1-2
CAWARDGWGGYTF
TGTGCCTGGGCCAGGGACGGGTGGGGAGGCTACACCTTC
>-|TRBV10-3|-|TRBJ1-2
CAISEGQPYGYTF
TGTGCCATCAGTGAAGGGCAGCCCTATGGCTACACCTTC
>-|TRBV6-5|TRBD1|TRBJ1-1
CASSFVLGGVTEAFF
TGTGCCAGCAGTTTCGTCTTAGGGGGCGTCACTGAAGCTTTCTTT
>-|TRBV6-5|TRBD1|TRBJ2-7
CASVRTGEQGEQYF
TGTGCCAGCGTTAGGACAGGGGAGCAGGGCGAGCAGTACTTC
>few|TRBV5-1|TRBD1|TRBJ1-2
CASRPTGGDYGYTF
TGCGCCAGCAGACCCACAGGGGGCGACTATGGCTACACCTTC
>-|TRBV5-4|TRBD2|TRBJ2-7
CASSLGAGAGYSYEQYF
TGTGCCAGCAGCTTAGGGGCGGGAGCGGGATACTCCTACGAGCAGTACTTC